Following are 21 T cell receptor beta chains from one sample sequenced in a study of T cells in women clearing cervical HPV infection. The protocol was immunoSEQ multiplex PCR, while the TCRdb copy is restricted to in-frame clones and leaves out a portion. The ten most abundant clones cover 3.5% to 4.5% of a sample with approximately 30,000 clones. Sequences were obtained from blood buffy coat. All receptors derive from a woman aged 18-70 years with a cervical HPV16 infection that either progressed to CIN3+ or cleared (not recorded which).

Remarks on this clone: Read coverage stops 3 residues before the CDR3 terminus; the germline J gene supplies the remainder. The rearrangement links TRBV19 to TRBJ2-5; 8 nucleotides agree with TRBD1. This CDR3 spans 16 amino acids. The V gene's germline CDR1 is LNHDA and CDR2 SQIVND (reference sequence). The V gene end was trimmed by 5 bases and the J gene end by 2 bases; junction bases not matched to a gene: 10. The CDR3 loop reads CASSSLMDRDQETQYF. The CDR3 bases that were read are TGTGCCAGTAGTTCCCTCATGGACAGGGATCAAGAGACC.

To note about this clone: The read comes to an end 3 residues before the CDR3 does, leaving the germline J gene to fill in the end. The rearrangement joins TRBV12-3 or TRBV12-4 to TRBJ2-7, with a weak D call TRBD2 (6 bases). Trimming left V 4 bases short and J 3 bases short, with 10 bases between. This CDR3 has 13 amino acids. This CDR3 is CASSSGGFYEQYF. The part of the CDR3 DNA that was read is TGTGCCAGCAGTTCCGGGGGATTCTACGAG.

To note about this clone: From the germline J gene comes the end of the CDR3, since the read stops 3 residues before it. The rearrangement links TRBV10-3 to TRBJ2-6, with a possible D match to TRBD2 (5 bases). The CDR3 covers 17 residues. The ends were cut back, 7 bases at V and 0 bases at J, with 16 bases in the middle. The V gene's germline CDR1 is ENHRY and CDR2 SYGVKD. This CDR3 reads CAITNQRANSGANVLTF. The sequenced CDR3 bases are TGTGCCATCACCAATCAGAGGGCCAACTCTGGGGCCAACGTC.

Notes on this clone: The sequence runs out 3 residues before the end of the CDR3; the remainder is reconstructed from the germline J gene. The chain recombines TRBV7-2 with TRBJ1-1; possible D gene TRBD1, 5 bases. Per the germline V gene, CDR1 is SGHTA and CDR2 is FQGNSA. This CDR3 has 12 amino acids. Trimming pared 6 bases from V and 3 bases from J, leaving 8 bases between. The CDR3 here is CASSRQHTEAFF. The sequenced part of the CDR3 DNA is TGTGCCAGCAGTCGACAGCACACTGAA.

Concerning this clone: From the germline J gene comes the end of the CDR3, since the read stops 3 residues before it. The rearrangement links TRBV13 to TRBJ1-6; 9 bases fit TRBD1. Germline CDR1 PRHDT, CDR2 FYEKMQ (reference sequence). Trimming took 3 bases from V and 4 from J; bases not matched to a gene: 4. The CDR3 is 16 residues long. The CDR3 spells CASSLEGQGYNSPLHF. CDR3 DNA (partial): TGTGCCAGCAGCTTGGAAGGACAGGGGTATAATTCACCC.

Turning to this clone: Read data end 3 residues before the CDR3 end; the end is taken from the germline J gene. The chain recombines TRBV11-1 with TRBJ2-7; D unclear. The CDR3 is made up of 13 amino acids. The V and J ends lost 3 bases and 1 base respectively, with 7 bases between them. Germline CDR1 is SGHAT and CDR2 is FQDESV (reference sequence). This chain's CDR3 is CASSLQSSYEQYF. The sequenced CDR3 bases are TGTGCCAGCAGCTTGCAGTCATCCTACGAG.

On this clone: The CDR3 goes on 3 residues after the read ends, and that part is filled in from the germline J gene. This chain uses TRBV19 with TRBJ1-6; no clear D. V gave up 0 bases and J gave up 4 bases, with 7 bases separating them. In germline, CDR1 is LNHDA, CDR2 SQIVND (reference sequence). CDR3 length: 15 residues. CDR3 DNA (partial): TGTGCCAGTAGTATAGACACAGCTTATAATTCACCC. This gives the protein CASSIDTAYNSP. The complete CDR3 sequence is CASSIDTAYNSPLHF.

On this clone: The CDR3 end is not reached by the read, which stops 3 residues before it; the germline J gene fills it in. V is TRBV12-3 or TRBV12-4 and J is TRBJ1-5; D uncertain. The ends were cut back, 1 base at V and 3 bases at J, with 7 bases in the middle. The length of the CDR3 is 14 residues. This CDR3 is CASSLGQANQPQHF. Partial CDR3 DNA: TGTGCCAGCAGTTTAGGGCAGGCCAATCAGCCC.

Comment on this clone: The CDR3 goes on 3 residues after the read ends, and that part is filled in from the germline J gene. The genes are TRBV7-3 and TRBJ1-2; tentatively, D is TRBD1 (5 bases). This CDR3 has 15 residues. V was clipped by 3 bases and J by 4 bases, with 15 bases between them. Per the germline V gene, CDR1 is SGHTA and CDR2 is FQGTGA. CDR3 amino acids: CASSLYPGLVYGYTF. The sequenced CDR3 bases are TGTGCCAGCAGCTTGTACCCGGGACTCGTCTATGGC.

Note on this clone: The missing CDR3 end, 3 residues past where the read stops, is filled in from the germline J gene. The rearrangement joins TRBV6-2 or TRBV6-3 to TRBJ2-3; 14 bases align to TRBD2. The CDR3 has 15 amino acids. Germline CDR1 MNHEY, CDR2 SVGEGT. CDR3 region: CASSYGLAGGETQYF. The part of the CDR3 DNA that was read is TGTGCCAGCAGTTACGGACTAGCGGGGGGAGAGACG.

The part of the CDR3 DNA that was read is TGTGCCAGCAGCCCCGACGGGACAGGGTTTTATGGC. Its translation is CASSPDGTGFYG. The complete CDR3 sequence is CASSPDGTGFYGYTF. J is TRBJ1-2 and V is TRBV7-8, with TRBD1 matching over 9 bases. The missing CDR3 end, 3 residues past where the read stops, is filled in from the germline J gene. The CDR3 is made up of 15 amino acids. CDR1 is SGHVS, CDR2 FQNEAQ, per germline. V was pared by 5 bases and J by 5 bases, with 9 bases of the junction left unmatched.

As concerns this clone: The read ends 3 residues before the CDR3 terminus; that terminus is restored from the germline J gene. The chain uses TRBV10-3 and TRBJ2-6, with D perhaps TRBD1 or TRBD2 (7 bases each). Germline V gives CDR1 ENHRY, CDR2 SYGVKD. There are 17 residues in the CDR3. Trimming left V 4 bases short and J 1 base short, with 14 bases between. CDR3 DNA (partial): TGTGCCATCAGTGGACAGGGAGGGCTTTCTGGGGCCAACGTC. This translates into CAISGQGGLSGANV. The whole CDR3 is CAISGQGGLSGANVLTF.

The sequenced CDR3 bases are TGTGCCAGCAGCTTGGGGGGGAACTATGGC. Translation gives CASSLGGNYG. The complete CDR3 protein is CASSLGGNYGYTF. The chain uses TRBV11-1 and TRBJ1-2; D may be TRBD1 (5 bases). The DNA ends 3 residues before the CDR3 does, and the rest of the CDR3 is filled in from the germline J gene. Germline CDR1 reads SGHAT; CDR2 reads FQDESV (reference sequence). This CDR3 has 13 residues. Deletions cut 3 bases from V and 2 bases from J, with 7 bases between.

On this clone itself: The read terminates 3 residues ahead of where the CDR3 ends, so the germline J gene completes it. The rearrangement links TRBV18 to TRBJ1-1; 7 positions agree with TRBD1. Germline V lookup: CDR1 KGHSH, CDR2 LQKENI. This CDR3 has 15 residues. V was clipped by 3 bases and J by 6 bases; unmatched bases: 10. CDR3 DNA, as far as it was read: TGTGCCAGCTCACCCAGCAGGACAGGAGTGGCTGAA. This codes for CASSPSRTGVAE. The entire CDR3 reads CASSPSRTGVAEAFF.

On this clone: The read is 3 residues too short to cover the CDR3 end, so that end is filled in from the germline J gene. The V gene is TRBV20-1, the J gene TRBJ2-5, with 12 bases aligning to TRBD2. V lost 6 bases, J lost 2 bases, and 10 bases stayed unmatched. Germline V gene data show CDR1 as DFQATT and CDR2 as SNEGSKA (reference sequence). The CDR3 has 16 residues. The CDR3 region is CSANPSGGARQETQYF. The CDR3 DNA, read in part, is TGCAGTGCGAATCCTAGCGGGGGGGCTCGGCAAGAGACC.

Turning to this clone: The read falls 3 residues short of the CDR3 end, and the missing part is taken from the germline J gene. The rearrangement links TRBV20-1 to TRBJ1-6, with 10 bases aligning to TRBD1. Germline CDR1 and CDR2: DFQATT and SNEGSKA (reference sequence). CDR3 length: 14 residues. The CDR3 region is CSARAGDRGSPLHF. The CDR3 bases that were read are TGCAGTGCTAGGGCCGGGGACAGGGGTTCGCCC.

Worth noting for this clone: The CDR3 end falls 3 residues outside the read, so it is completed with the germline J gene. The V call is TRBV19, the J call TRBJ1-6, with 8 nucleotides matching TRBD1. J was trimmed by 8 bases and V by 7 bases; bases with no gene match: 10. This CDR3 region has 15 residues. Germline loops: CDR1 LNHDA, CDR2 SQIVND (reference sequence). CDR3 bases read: TGTGCCAGTACAGACAGGGGTGGCGTGGATTCACCC. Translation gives CASTDRGGVDSP. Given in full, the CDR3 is CASTDRGGVDSPLHF.

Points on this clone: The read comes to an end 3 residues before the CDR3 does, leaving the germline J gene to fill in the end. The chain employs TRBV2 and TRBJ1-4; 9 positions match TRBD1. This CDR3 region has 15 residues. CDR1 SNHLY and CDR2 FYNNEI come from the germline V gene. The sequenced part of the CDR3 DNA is TGTGCCAGCAGTGTCGTTGGACAGGGGTCTTCACCA. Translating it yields CASSVVGQGSSP. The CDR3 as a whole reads CASSVVGQGSSPLFF.

CDR3 in amino acids: CASSRGGNTEAFF. CDR3 bases read: TGTGCCAGTAGTAGGGGGGGGAACACTGAA. The V and J genes are TRBV19 and TRBJ1-1; D is perhaps TRBD1 (5 bases). The read falls 3 residues short of the CDR3 end, and the missing part is taken from the germline J gene. The CDR3 length is 13 residues. V lost 4 bases to trimming and J lost 1 base, with 7 bases between them. Germline V gene data show CDR1 as LNHDA and CDR2 as SQIVND (reference sequence).

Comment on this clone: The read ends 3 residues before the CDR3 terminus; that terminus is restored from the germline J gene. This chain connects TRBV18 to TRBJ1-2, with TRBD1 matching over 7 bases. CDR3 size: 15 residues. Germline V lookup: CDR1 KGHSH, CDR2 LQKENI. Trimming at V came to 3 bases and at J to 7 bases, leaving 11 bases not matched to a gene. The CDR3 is CASSPDYTGVFGYTF. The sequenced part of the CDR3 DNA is TGTGCCAGCTCACCCGACTATACAGGGGTATTTGGC.

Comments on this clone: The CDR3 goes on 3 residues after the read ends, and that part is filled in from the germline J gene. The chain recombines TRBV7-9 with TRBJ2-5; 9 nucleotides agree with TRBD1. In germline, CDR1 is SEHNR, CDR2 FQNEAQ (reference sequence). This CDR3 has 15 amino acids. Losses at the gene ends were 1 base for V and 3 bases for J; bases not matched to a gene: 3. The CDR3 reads CASSLVGTGKETQYF. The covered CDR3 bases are TGTGCCAGCAGCTTAGTTGGGACAGGGAAAGAGACC.